These 23 T cell receptor beta chains came from one sample sequenced in a study of cytomegalovirus exposure and HLA in healthy donors. It was with 60 Vbeta and 13 Jbeta primers that the PCR ran. Generated by immunoSEQ multiplex PCR, the TCRdb table keeps only in-frame clones and is missing some. The sample includes fewer than 250,000 clones, 70% to 80% of them seen just once. The material sequenced was PBMCs. The source of these receptors is a girl aged 2 to 9 in good health and CMV-seronegative.

The chain links TRBV21-1 to TRBJ1-1. TRBV21-1 corresponds to a pseudogene. This CDR3 comprises 14 residues. The CDR3 sequence is CASTHETKRTEAFF. The CDR3 DNA follows: TGTGCCAGCACCCACGAGACGAAGAGGACTGAAGCTTTCTTT.

The gene calls are TRBV9 and TRBJ1-3; TRBD1 aligns across 7 bases. V lost 4 bases and J lost 0; bases outside the gene matches: 10. Germline lookup yields CDR1 SGDLS and CDR2 YYNGEE. The CDR3 runs 17 residues. DNA of the CDR3: TGTGCCAGCAGCAACTACGGGACAGACCTCTCTGGAAACACCATATATTTT. It codes for CASSNYGTDLSGNTIYF.

The chain couples TRBV19 to TRBJ1-2; D call uncertain. The CDR3 sequence is 16 residues long. V was shortened by 4 bases and J by 7 bases, with 22 bases between the two germline ends. The V gene's germline CDR1 is LNHDA and CDR2 SQIVND (reference sequence). CDR3 amino acids: CASSKGGERGVRGYTF. The CDR3 nucleotides are TGTGCCAGTAGTAAAGGTGGAGAGAGAGGTGTTCGTGGCTACACCTTC.

The rearrangement joins TRBV6-6 to TRBJ2-5, with TRBD1 identical over 8 bases. The germline V gene encodes CDR1 MNHNY and CDR2 SVGAGI (reference sequence). The CDR3 is 16 residues long. Trimming removed 4 bases from V and 1 base from J; junction bases left unmatched: 8. CDR3 loop: CASSFNPGQGQETQYF. The CDR3 DNA is TGTGCCAGCAGTTTCAACCCTGGACAGGGCCAAGAGACCCAGTACTTC.

This rearrangement joins TRBV2 to TRBJ2-7, with D possibly matching TRBD1 (6 bases). CDR1 and CDR2 (germline): SNHLY, FYNNEI. The V end was cut by 3 bases, the J end by 3 bases, with 9 bases between. The length of the CDR3 is 13 residues. DNA for the CDR3: TGTGCCAGCAGTGATCAGGGGATCTACGAGCAGTACTTC. Its protein is CASSDQGIYEQYF.

The CDR3 sequence is CASDRGRNQPQHF. The DNA for the CDR3 is TGTGCCAGCGACAGGGGGCGCAATCAGCCCCAGCATTTT. This chain uses TRBV2 with TRBJ1-5; 10 bases agree with TRBD1. The germline gives CDR1 SNHLY, CDR2 FYNNEI. The CDR3 is made up of 13 amino acids. Germline trimming cut 8 bases from V and 2 bases from J; bases unmatched to any gene: 0.

This chain uses TRBV15 with TRBJ1-5; D may be TRBD1 (5 bases). CDR1 LNHNV and CDR2 YYDKDF come from the germline V gene (reference sequence). This CDR3 region has 18 residues. V dropped 0 bases and J dropped 7 bases, with 22 bases sitting between them. The DNA for the CDR3 is TGTGCCACCAGCAGAGATAGGGCTACAGGACGGTCTGGCCAGCCCCAGCATTTT. Residues: CATSRDRATGRSGQPQHF.

The J gene is TRBJ1-5, the V gene TRBV12-1; no check of the table's D call, TRBD1, against the DNA was made. TRBV12-1 is given as a pseudogene. The CDR3 runs 13 residues. The CDR3 bases are TGTGCCAGCAGCTTTGTCCACAATCAGCCCCAGCATTTT. This sequence encodes CASSFVHNQPQHF.

V usage is TRBV2 and J usage is TRBJ2-1; 10 nucleotides line up with TRBD1. V trimming: 5 bases; J trimming: 2 bases; junction bases outside the gene matches: 6. The CDR3 runs to 16 residues. Germline CDR1 reads SNHLY; CDR2 reads FYNNEI. For the CDR3, the DNA is TGTGCCAGCAGTTCTCCGGGACAGGGGACCTACAATGAGCAGTTCTTC. Its protein is CASSSPGQGTYNEQFF. Full variable domain (remainder filled in from reference TRBV2 and TRBJ2-1): EPEVTQTPSHQVTQMGQEVILRCVPISNHLYFYWYRQILGQKVEFLVSFYNNEISEKSEIFDDQFSVERPDGSNFTLKIRSTKLEDSAMYFCASSSPGQGTYNEQFFGPGTRLTVL.

The CDR3 region has the DNA TGTGCCAGCAGCGGCCTCATCAATGAGCAGTTCTTC. Its protein is CASSGLINEQFF. The chain has TRBV5-4 and TRBJ2-1, with D unclear. Germline V gene data show CDR1 as SGHNT and CDR2 as YYREEE (reference sequence). The CDR3 spans 12 residues. V shed 4 bases and J shed 6 bases, with 8 bases lying between them.

The chain has TRBV6-1 and TRBJ2-7; D is possibly TRBD2 (5 bases). Germline V gene sequence: CDR1 MNHNS, CDR2 SASEGT. The V end was cut by 0 bases, the J end by 3 bases, with 15 bases between. This CDR3 is built from 16 residues. The CDR3 nucleotides read TGTGCCAGCAGTGAAGCGCTTGCTCTAGCTGGCTACGAGCAGTACTTC. Its protein is CASSEALALAGYEQYF.

This sequence joins TRBV6-5 and TRBJ2-2, with D perhaps TRBD1 (7 bases). The V and J ends lost 6 bases and 7 bases respectively, with 18 bases between them. Germline CDR1 MNHEY, CDR2 SVGAGI. This CDR3 is built from 15 residues. In DNA form, the CDR3 reads TGTGCCAGCAGACCTGGAGGGGGCGCGAACGGGGAGCTGTTTTTT. Protein sequence: CASRPGGGANGELFF.

This clone was detected once. The same CDR3 can be traced to other DNA sequences in this sample. The chain joins TRBV10-3 to TRBJ1-1; 8 nucleotides align to TRBD1. V was pared by 5 bases and J by 5 bases, with 10 bases of the junction left unmatched. Per the germline V gene, CDR1 is ENHRY and CDR2 is SYGVKD. The length of the CDR3 is 15 residues. The CDR3 region is CAISSTGQGGTEAFF. The DNA for the CDR3 is TGTGCCATCAGTTCTACCGGACAGGGAGGAACTGAAGCTTTCTTT.

The J gene is TRBJ2-3, the V gene TRBV5-4; TRBD2 matches 11 bases. The CDR3 consists of 16 residues. Germline-derived CDR1 and CDR2 are SGHNT and YYREEE (reference sequence). Unmatched junction bases numbered 5, after V lost 3 bases and J lost 2 bases. CDR3 loop: CASSSDSGRDTDTQYF. The CDR3 DNA reads as TGTGCCAGCAGCTCCGATAGCGGGAGGGACACAGATACGCAGTATTTT.

This clone was recorded a few times. The chain links TRBV6-5 to TRBJ2-5, with 9 nucleotides matching TRBD2. The J call may not be correct, given that the DNA end is closer to TRBJ2-7. The CDR3 totals 12 residues. The germline V gene has CDR1 MNHEY and CDR2 SVGAGI. The CDR3 here is CASSPSGNEQYF. CDR3 DNA: TGTGCCAGCAGCCCTAGCGGGAACGAGCAGTACTTC.

The chain employs TRBV19 and TRBJ1-5; TRBD1 matches 9 bases. J was trimmed by 5 bases and V by 5 bases; bases with no gene match: 7. The CDR3 length is 15 residues. Germline CDR1 LNHDA, CDR2 SQIVND (reference sequence). Written as DNA, the CDR3 is TGTGCCAGTAGTGCAACAGGGGGCGCCTATCAGCCCCAGCATTTT. As protein: CASSATGGAYQPQHF.

This chain connects TRBV4-1 to TRBJ2-7; D may be TRBD1 (5 bases). V was pared by 0 bases and J by 6 bases, with 12 bases between. Germline CDR1 and CDR2: MGHRA and YSYEKL. The CDR3 length is 14 residues. Written as DNA, the CDR3 is TGCGCCAGCAGCCAAGAGGCCAGGGCAGGCGAGCAGTACTTC. Translated, it gives CASSQEARAGEQYF.

The chain employs TRBV7-9 and TRBJ2-5; D gene uncertain. V was cut by 0 bases and J by 2 bases, with 7 bases left in between. This CDR3 has 14 amino acids. The V gene's germline CDR1 is SEHNR and CDR2 FQNEAQ (reference sequence). This CDR3 reads CASSLAFRQETQYF. CDR3 nucleotides: TGTGCCAGCAGCTTAGCGTTCAGACAAGAGACCCAGTACTTC.

This chain joins TRBV7-9 and TRBJ2-7; TRBD2 aligns across 7 bases. J lost 6 bases, V lost 0 bases, and 11 bases had no gene match. The CDR3 contains 16 residues. Germline assignment: CDR1 SEHNR and CDR2 FQNEAQ (reference sequence). CDR3 residues: CASSLAYGRARIEQYF. CDR3 coding DNA: TGTGCCAGCAGCTTAGCGTATGGGAGGGCCAGGATCGAGCAGTACTTC.

This clone appeared a few times. This rearrangement joins TRBV11-2 to TRBJ2-3; tentative D call: TRBD1 (5 bases). Trimming took off 3 bases at V and 1 base at J, with 11 bases between the two ends. The CDR3 is 15 amino acids. From germline, CDR1 is SGHAT and CDR2 FQNNGV. Here the CDR3 DNA reads TGTGCCAGCAGCTTTGGGGAAGGGGGCACAGATACGCAGTATTTT. This encodes CASSFGEGGTDTQYF. The full variable domain, its missing parts supplied by reference TRBV11-2 and TRBJ2-3, is EAGVAQSPRYKIIEKRQSVAFWCNPISGHATLYWYQQILGQGPKLLIQFQNNGVVDDSQLPKDRFSAERLKGVDSTLKIQPAKLEDSAVYLCASSFGEGGTDTQYFGPGTRLTVL.

This clone was picked up a small number of times. The chain combines TRBV5-4 with TRBJ2-7; possibly TRBD2 for D (7 bases). Trimming shortened V by 3 bases and J by 5 bases, and 21 bases separated the two germline ends. There are 16 residues in the CDR3. Germline V lookup: CDR1 SGHNT, CDR2 YYREEE (reference sequence). CDR3 in amino acids: CASSSSRGAGLHEQYF. The CDR3 region has the DNA TGTGCCAGCAGCTCCTCCCGGGGGGCGGGACTACACGAGCAGTACTTC.

The V gene is TRBV29-1, the J gene TRBJ1-2; 9 nucleotides match TRBD1. V gave up 5 bases and J gave up 3 bases; unmatched junction bases: 4. This CDR3 is 13 amino acids long. Germline V CDR1 and CDR2: SQVTM, ANQGSEA. In DNA form, the CDR3 reads TGCAGCGTTTGGACAGGGGAAGACTATGGCTACACCTTC. Protein sequence: CSVWTGEDYGYTF.

This chain links TRBV14 with TRBJ1-1; TRBD1 agrees at 8 bases. CDR3 length: 18 residues. CDR1 is SGHDN, CDR2 FVKESK, per germline. Trimming at V came to 1 base and at J to 2 bases, leaving 12 bases not matched to a gene. The chain's CDR3 is CASSQGVYIDRGNTEAFF. The CDR3 region has the DNA TGTGCCAGCAGCCAAGGGGTCTATATCGACAGGGGAAACACTGAAGCTTTCTTT.